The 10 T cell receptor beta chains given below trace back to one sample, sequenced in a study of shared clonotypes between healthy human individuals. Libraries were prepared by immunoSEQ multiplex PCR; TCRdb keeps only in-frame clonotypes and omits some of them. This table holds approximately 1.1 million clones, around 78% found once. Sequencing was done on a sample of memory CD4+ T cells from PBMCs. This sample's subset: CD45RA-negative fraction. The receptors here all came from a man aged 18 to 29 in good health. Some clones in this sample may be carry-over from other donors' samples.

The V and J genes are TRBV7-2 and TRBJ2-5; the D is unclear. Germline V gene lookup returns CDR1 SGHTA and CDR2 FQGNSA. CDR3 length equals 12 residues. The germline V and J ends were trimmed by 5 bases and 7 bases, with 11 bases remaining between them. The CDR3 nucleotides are TGTGCCAGCAGCCTCCCCCCAGGGACCCAGTACTTC. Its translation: CASSLPPGTQYF.

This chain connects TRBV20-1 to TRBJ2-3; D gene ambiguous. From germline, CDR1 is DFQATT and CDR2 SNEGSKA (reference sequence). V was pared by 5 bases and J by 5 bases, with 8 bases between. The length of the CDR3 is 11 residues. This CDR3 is CSAEPRDTQYF. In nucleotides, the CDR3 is TGCAGTGCTGAACCGAGAGATACGCAGTATTTT.

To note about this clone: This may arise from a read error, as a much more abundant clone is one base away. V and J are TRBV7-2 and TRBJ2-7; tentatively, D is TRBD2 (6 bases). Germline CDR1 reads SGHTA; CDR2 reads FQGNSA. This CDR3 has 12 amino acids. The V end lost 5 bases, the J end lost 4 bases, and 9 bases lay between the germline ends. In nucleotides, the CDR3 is TGTGCCAGCAGCCAGGCGGGGTACGAGCAGTACTTC. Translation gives CASSQAGYEQYF.

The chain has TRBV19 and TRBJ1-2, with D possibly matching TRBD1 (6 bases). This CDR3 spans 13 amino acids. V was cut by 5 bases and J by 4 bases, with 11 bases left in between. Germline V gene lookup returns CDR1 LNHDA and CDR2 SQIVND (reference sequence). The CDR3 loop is CASSDRSFYGYTF. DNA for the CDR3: TGTGCCAGTAGTGACAGGAGCTTCTATGGCTACACCTTC.

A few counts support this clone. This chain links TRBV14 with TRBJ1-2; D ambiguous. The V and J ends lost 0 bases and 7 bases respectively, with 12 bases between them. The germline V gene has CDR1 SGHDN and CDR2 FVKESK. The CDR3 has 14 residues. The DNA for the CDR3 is TGTGCCAGCAGCCAAGACAGGCGGTATGGTGGCTACACCTTC. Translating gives CASSQDRRYGGYTF.

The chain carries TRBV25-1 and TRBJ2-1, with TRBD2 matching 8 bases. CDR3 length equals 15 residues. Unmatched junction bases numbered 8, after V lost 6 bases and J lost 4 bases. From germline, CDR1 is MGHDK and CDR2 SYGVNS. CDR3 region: CASSQLAEAYNEQFF. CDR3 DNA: TGTGCCAGCAGCCAACTAGCGGAAGCATACAATGAGCAGTTCTTC.

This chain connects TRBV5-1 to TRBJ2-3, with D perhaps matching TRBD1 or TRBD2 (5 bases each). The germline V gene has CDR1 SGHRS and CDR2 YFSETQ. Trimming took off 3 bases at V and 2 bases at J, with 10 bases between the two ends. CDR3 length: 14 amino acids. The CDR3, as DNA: TGCGCCAGCAGCTACCGGGACCTCACAGATACGCAGTATTTT. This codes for CASSYRDLTDTQYF.

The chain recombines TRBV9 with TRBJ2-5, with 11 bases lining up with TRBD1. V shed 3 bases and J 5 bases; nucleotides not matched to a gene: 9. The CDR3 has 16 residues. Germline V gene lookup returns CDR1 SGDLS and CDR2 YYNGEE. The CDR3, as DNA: TGTGCCAGCAGCGAGGGACAGGGGGAACGATGGGAGACCCAGTACTTC. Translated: CASSEGQGERWETQYF. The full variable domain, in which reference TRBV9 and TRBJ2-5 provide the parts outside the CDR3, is DSGVTQTPKHLITATGQRVTLRCSPRSGDLSVYWYQQSLDQGLQFLIQYYNGEERAKGNILERFSAQQFPDLHSELNLSSLELGDSALYFCASSEGQGERWETQYFGPGTRLLVL.

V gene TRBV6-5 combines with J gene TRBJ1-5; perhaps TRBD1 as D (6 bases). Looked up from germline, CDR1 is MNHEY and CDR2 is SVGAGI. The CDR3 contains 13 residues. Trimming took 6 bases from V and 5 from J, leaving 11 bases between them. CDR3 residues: CASSKQGYQPQHF. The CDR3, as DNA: TGTGCCAGCAGCAAACAGGGCTATCAGCCCCAGCATTTT.

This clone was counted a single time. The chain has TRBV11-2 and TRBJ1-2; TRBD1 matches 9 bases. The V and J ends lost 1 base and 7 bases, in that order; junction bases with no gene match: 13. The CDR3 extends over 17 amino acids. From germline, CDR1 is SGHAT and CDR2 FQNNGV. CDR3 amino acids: CASSLARGTGPAGGYTF. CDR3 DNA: TGTGCCAGCAGCTTAGCCCGCGGGACAGGGCCAGCGGGTGGCTACACCTTC.